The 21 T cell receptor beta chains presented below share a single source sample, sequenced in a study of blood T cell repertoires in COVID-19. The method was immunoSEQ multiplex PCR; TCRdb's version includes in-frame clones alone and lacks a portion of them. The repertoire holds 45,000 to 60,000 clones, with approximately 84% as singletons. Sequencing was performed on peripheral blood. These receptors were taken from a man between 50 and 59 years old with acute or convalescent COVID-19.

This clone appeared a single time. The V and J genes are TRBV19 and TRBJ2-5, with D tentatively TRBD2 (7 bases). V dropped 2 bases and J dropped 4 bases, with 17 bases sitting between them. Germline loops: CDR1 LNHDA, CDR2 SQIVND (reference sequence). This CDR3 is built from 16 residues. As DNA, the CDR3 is TGTGCCAGTAGTATAACCGGCGGGGGCCCCCTAGAGACCCAGTACTTC. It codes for CASSITGGGPLETQYF.

The CDR3: CAISGGSGANVLTF. In nucleotides, the CDR3 is TGTGCCATCTCCGGGGGCTCTGGGGCCAACGTCCTGACTTTC. The chain carries TRBV10-3 and TRBJ2-6; D might be TRBD2 (6 bases). The germline V and J ends were trimmed by 8 bases and 0 bases, with 8 bases remaining between them. Germline lookup yields CDR1 ENHRY and CDR2 SYGVKD. The length of the CDR3 is 14 residues.

CDR3 in DNA: TGTGCCAGCAGTTACGACCGCGGCCTGAACAATGAGCAGTTCTTC. Translating it yields CASSYDRGLNNEQFF. This chain joins TRBV6-2 or TRBV6-3 and TRBJ2-1, with D unresolved. This CDR3 spans 15 amino acids. CDR1 is MNHEY, CDR2 SVGEGT, per germline. Trimming took 2 bases from V and 5 from J, leaving 13 bases between them.

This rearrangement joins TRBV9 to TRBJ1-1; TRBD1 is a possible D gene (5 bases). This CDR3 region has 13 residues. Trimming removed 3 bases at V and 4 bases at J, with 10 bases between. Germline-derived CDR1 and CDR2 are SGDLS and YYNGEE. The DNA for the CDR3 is TGTGCCAGCAGCGGCAGGGAGGGCACTGAAGCTTTCTTT. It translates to CASSGREGTEAFF.

CDR3 protein: CASSVGDDLSGNTIYF. CDR3 coding DNA: TGCGCCAGCAGCGTAGGGGATGACCTCTCGGGAAACACCATATATTTT. This chain links TRBV5-1 with TRBJ1-3; tentative D call: TRBD1 (5 bases). The CDR3 extends over 16 amino acids. Germline V lookup: CDR1 SGHRS, CDR2 YFSETQ. With 4 bases removed from V and 4 bases from J, the gap between germline ends came to 18 bases.

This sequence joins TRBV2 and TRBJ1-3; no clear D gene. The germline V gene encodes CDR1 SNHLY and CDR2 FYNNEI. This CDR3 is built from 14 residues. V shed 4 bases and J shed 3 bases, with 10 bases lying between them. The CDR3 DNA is TGTGCCAGCAGTGGTCAGACTGTTGGAAACACCATATATTTT. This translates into CASSGQTVGNTIYF.

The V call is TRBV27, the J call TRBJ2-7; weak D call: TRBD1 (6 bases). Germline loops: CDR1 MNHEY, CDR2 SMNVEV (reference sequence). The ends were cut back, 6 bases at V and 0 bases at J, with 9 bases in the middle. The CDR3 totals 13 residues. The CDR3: CASRLQGSYEQYF. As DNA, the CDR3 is TGTGCCAGCAGGCTACAGGGCTCCTACGAGCAGTACTTC.

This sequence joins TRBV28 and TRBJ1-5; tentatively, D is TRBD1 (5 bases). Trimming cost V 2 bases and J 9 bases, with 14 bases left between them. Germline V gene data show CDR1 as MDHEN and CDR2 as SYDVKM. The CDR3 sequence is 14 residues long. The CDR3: CASSLARGVTPQHF. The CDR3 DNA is TGTGCCAGCAGTTTAGCCCGGGGGGTTACGCCCCAGCATTTT.

The CDR3 DNA reads as TGTGCCAGCAGCCCCTTGGGAGGGGTCCTCTCCTACGAGCAGTACTTC. Its protein is CASSPLGGVLSYEQYF. This rearrangement joins TRBV6-6 to TRBJ2-7; TRBD2 agrees at 7 bases. CDR1 MNHNY and CDR2 SVGAGI come from the germline V gene (reference sequence). The CDR3 is 16 amino acids. V was pared by 6 bases and J by 0 bases, with 11 bases of the junction left unmatched.

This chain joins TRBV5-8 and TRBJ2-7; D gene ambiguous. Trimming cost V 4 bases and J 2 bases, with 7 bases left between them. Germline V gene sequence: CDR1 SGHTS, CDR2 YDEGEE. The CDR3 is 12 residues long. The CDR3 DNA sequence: TGTGCCAGCAGCCCCGTCCCCTACGAGCAGTACTTC. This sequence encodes CASSPVPYEQYF.

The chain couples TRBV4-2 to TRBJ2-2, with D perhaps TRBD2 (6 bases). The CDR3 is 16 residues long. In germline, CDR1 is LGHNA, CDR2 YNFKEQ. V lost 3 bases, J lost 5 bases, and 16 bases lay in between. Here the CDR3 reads CASSHRLGRTTGELFF. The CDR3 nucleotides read TGTGCCAGCAGCCATCGACTAGGCCGCACAACCGGGGAGCTGTTTTTT.

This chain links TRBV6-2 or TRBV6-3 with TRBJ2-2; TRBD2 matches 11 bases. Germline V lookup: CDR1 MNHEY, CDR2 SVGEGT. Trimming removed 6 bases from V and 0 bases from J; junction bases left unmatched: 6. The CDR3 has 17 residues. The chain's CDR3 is CASSHDSGGANTGELFF. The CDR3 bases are TGTGCCAGCAGCCACGATAGCGGGGGGGCGAACACCGGGGAGCTGTTTTTT.

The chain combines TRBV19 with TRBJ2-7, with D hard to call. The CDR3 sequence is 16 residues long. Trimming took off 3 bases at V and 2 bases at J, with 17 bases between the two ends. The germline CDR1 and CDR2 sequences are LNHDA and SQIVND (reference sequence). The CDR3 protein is CASSIIFTILTYEQYF. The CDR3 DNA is TGTGCCAGTAGTATTATCTTTACTATCCTAACCTACGAGCAGTACTTC.

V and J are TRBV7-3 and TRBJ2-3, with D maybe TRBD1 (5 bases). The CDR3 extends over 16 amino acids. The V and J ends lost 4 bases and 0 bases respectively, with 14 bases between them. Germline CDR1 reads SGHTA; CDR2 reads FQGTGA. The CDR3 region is CASSSGGASSTDTQYF. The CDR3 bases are TGTGCCAGCAGCTCCGGTGGGGCCTCTAGCACAGATACGCAGTATTTT.

The CDR3 DNA reads as TGTGCCAGCAGCTTGGCCGGGGGAGCCGGCTCCGGGGAGCTGTTTTTT. Encoded protein: CASSLAGGAGSGELFF. The V call is TRBV5-4, the J call TRBJ2-2; tentative D call: TRBD2 (6 bases). V was pared by 0 bases and J by 6 bases, with 15 bases between. Germline CDR1 is SGHNT and CDR2 is YYREEE (reference sequence). This CDR3 spans 16 amino acids.

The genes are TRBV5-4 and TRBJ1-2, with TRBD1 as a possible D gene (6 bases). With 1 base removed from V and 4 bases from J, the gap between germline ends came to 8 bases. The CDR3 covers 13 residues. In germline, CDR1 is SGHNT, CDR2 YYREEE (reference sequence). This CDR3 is CASSLPGAYGYTF. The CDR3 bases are TGTGCCAGCAGCTTGCCAGGGGCCTATGGCTACACCTTC. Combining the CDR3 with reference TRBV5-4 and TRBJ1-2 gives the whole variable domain ETGVTQSPTHLIKTRGQQVTLRCSSQSGHNTVSWYQQALGQGPQFIFQYYREEENGRGNFPPRFSGLQFPNYSSELNVNALELDDSALYLCASSLPGAYGYTFGSGTRLTVV.

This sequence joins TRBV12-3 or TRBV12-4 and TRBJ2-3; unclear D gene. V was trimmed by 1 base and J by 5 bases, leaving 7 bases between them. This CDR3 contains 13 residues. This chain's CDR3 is CASSLGSEDTQYF. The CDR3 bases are TGTGCCAGCAGTTTAGGGAGCGAAGATACGCAGTATTTT.

This CDR3 is CASSLEELALHNEQFF. CDR3 nucleotides: TGTGCCAGCAGTTTAGAGGAACTAGCCTTGCACAATGAGCAGTTCTTC. The chain combines TRBV28 with TRBJ2-1; D possibly corresponds to TRBD2 (6 bases). Germline V gives CDR1 MDHEN, CDR2 SYDVKM. Trimming shortened V by 2 bases and J by 5 bases, and 16 bases separated the two germline ends. This CDR3 has 16 amino acids.

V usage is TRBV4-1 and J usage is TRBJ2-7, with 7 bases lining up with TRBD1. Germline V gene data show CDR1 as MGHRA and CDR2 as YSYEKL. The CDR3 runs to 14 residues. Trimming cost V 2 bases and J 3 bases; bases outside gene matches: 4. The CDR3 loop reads CASSQHRDSYEQYF. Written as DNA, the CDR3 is TGCGCCAGCAGCCAACACCGGGACAGCTACGAGCAGTACTTC.

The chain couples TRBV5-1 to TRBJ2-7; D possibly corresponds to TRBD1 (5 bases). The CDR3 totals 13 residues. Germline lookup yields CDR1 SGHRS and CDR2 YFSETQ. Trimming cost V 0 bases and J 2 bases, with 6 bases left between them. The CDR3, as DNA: TGCGCCAGCAGCTTGGGGACAACCTACGAGCAGTACTTC. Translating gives CASSLGTTYEQYF.

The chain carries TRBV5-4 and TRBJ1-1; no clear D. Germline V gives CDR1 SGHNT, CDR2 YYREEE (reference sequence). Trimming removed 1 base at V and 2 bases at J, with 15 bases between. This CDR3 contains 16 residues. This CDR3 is CASSLRLRSDNTEAFF. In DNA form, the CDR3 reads TGTGCCAGCAGCTTGCGTCTTCGCAGTGATAACACTGAAGCTTTCTTT.